This TCR beta chain stems from a study of blood T cell dynamics during melanoma immunotherapy. Study-wide context: Standard first-line treatment here was pembrolizumab or nivolumab plus ipilimumab in metastatic melanoma. General study results and limits: Whether repertoire-driving clones were melanoma-specific could not be determined.

Between the trimmed V and J ends, which lost 2 bases and 0 bases, there was a span of 10 bases. Germline V gives CDR1 SGHTS, CDR2 YDEGEE. The CDR3 is 15 residues long. Profiled with immunoSEQ multiplex PCR; TCRdb holds only in-frame clones, not every one. The sample holds 4,500 to 6,000 clones; 86% are singletons and the top ten take 30% to 40%. For this clone: Its antigen is unidentified.

The time point here: pre-treatment baseline. At 12 weeks after first infusion, RECIST 1.1 defined response for most patients. This TCR was recovered from a human donor with melanoma. This sample comprised blood, obtained from a patient treated with checkpoint blockade. The chain combines TRBV5-8 with TRBJ2-3, with D unresolved. The CDR3 nucleotides are TGTGCCAGCAGCTTCGGCGGAACTAGCACAGATACGCAGTATTTT. Translation gives CASSFGGTSTDTQYF.